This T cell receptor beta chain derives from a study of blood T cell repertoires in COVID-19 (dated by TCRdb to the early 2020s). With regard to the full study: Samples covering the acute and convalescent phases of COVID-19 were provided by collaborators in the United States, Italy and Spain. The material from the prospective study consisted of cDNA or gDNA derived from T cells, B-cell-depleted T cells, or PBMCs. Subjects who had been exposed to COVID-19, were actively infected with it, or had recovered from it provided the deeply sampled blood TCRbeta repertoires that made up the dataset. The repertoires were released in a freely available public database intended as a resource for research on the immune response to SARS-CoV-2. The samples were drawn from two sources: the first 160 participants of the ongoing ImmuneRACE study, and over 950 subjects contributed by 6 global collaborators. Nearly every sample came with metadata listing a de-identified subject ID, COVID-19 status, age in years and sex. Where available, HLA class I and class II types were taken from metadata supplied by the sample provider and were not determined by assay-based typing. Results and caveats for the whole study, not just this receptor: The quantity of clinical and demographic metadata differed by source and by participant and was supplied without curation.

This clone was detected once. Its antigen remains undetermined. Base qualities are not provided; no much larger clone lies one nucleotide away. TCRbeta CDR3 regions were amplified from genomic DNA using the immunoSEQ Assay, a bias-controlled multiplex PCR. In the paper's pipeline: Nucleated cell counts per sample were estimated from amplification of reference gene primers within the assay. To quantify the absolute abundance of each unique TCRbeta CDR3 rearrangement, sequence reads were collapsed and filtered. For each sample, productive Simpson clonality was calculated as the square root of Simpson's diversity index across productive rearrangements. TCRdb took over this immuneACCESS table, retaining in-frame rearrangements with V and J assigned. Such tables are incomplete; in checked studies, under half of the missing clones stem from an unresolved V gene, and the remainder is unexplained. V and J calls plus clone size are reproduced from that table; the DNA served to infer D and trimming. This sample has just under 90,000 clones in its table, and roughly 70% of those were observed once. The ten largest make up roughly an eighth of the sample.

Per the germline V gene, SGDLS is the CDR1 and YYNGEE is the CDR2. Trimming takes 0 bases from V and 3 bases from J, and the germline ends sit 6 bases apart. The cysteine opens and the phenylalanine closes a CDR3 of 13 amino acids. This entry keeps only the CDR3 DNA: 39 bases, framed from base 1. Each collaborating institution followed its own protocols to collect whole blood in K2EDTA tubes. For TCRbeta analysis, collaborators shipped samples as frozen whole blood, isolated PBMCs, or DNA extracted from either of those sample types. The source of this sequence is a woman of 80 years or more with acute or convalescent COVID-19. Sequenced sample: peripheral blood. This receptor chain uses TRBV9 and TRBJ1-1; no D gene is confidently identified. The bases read TGTGCCAGCAGCGTAGGCAGTTACACTGAAGCTTTCTTT. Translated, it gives CASSVGSYTEAFF.